These 21 T cell receptor beta chains were all obtained from the same sample, sequenced in a study of blood T cell repertoires in COVID-19. Only in-frame clones appear in the TCRdb table, and some are missing; sequencing was by immunoSEQ multiplex PCR. The sample lists roughly 130,000 clones, around 89% occurring once. The sequenced sample was peripheral blood. These receptors all come from a human donor with COVID-19, enrolled during active disease. The donor label of this sample is uncertain.

The chain recombines TRBV5-1 with TRBJ2-5; no clear D. This CDR3 is 13 amino acids long. From germline, CDR1 is SGHRS and CDR2 YFSETQ. V lost 4 bases and J lost 0, with 7 bases in between. CDR3 loop: CASSAVYQETQYF. CDR3 DNA sequence: TGCGCCAGCAGCGCAGTATACCAAGAGACCCAGTACTTC.

V is TRBV5-1 and J is TRBJ2-3; D might be TRBD2 (6 bases). This CDR3 has 16 residues. Germline V gene lookup returns CDR1 SGHRS and CDR2 YFSETQ. Trimming stripped 0 bases from V and 2 bases from J, with 13 bases between. This chain's CDR3 is CASSLAVGGTTDTQYF. DNA for the CDR3: TGCGCCAGCAGCTTGGCCGTGGGGGGTACCACAGATACGCAGTATTTT.

The chain employs TRBV6-2 or TRBV6-3 and TRBJ2-1; D unresolved. The V and J ends lost 4 bases and 12 bases respectively, with 10 bases between them. The CDR3 loop spans 11 amino acids. Looked up from germline, CDR1 is MNHEY and CDR2 is SVGEGT. The CDR3 is CASSSSRPQFF. Written as DNA, the CDR3 is TGTGCCAGCAGTTCCTCGAGGCCGCAGTTCTTC.

This clone came up once. The rearrangement links TRBV2 to TRBJ1-2; possibly TRBD1 for D (6 bases). Trimming pared 5 bases from V and 8 bases from J, leaving 18 bases between. This CDR3 has 14 residues. Germline CDR1 reads SNHLY; CDR2 reads FYNNEI. CDR3 loop: CASSQSRDTGGYTF. CDR3 coding DNA: TGTGCCAGCAGTCAATCCCGGGACACAGGCGGCTACACCTTC.

Note on this clone: Germline and junction disagree at one end, which may indicate a read error. This rearrangement joins TRBV6-4 to TRBJ2-3; TRBD1 is a possible D gene (6 bases). This CDR3 comprises 10 residues. CDR1 and CDR2 from the germline V gene are MRHNA and SNTAGT. This CDR3 reads CASSIRRDTW. Here the CDR3 DNA reads TGTGCCAGCAGTATCCGCCGGGACACTTGG.

The chain uses TRBV11-2 and TRBJ2-6, with D possibly being TRBD2 (5 bases). The CDR3 extends over 19 amino acids. V lost 0 bases and J lost 0, with 15 bases in between. CDR1 and CDR2 from the germline V gene are SGHAT and FQNNGV. The CDR3 protein is CASSLEEVRVISGANVLTF. The DNA of the CDR3 is TGTGCCAGCAGCTTAGAGGAAGTGAGGGTAATCTCTGGGGCCAACGTCCTGACTTTC.

The gene calls are TRBV7-9 and TRBJ2-7; 8 positions match TRBD2. Germline V gives CDR1 SEHNR, CDR2 FQNEAQ (reference sequence). The CDR3 loop spans 15 amino acids. Trimming cost V 6 bases and J 0 bases; bases outside gene matches: 7. The CDR3 loop reads CASSPSGGSSYEQYF. CDR3 coding DNA: TGTGCCAGCAGTCCGAGCGGGGGAAGCTCCTACGAGCAGTACTTC.

V gene TRBV7-3 combines with J gene TRBJ2-1; tentative D call: TRBD2 (6 bases). Germline V gene lookup returns CDR1 SGHTA and CDR2 FQGTGA. CDR3 length: 15 residues. V was shortened by 2 bases and J by 2 bases, with 10 bases between the two germline ends. CDR3 in DNA: TGTGCCAGCAGCTTAGGAGGGGATACCTACAATGAGCAGTTCTTC. This gives the protein CASSLGGDTYNEQFF.

The chain has TRBV6-5 and TRBJ2-7; 9 bases fit TRBD2. The trim removed 7 bases at V and 2 bases at J, leaving 6 bases unmatched. The V gene's germline CDR1 is MNHEY and CDR2 SVGAGI. This CDR3 region has 14 residues. CDR3 region: CASMISGGPYEQYF. CDR3 coding DNA: TGTGCCAGCATGATTAGCGGGGGACCCTACGAGCAGTACTTC.

The V and J genes are TRBV6-5 and TRBJ1-1; D ambiguous. The CDR3 runs to 13 residues. The germline CDR1 and CDR2 sequences are MNHEY and SVGAGI. V was pared by 7 bases and J by 4 bases, with 13 bases between. This CDR3 reads CASTSWRSTEAFF. The CDR3 nucleotides read TGTGCCAGCACGTCGTGGAGGTCCACTGAAGCTTTCTTT.

The V call is TRBV5-1, the J call TRBJ2-7; the match to TRBD2 covers 12 bases. Losses at the gene ends were 3 bases for V and 0 bases for J; bases not matched to a gene: 7. This CDR3 has 17 residues. Germline assignment: CDR1 SGHRS and CDR2 YFSETQ. CDR3 loop: CASSSLAGGPSSYEQYF. The CDR3 DNA is TGCGCCAGCAGCTCTCTAGCGGGGGGGCCTAGCTCCTACGAGCAGTACTTC.

The genes are TRBV12-3 or TRBV12-4 and TRBJ1-1; the D is unclear. The CDR3 has 13 amino acids. The germline V and J ends were trimmed by 3 bases and 1 base, with 6 bases remaining between them. The CDR3 sequence: CASSFTENTEAFF. As DNA, the CDR3 is TGTGCCAGCAGTTTCACAGAGAACACTGAAGCTTTCTTT.

The chain combines TRBV20-1 with TRBJ2-7, with TRBD1 matching over 9 bases. The CDR3 extends over 14 amino acids. Trimming at V came to 3 bases and at J to 2 bases, leaving 5 bases not matched to a gene. The germline V gene encodes CDR1 DFQATT and CDR2 SNEGSKA (reference sequence). CDR3 coding DNA: TGCAGTGCTAGTATTAACAGGGGGCCCTACGAGCAGTACTTC. This sequence encodes CSASINRGPYEQYF.

The chain joins TRBV6-1 to TRBJ1-4; D is perhaps TRBD1 (6 bases). There are 15 residues in the CDR3. The V gene lost 2 bases and the J gene lost 4 bases, with 11 bases spanning the gap. Per germline, CDR1 MNHNS and CDR2 SASEGT. CDR3 sequence: CASSEPTGLNEKLFF. In DNA form, the CDR3 reads TGTGCCAGCAGTGAACCGACAGGCCTTAATGAAAAACTGTTTTTT.

The chain recombines TRBV12-3 or TRBV12-4 with TRBJ1-2; 7 bases are shared with TRBD1. This CDR3 region has 13 residues. Unmatched junction bases numbered 7, after V lost 4 bases and J lost 8 bases. The chain's CDR3 is CASSSRQGSGYTF. CDR3 DNA sequence: TGTGCCAGCAGTTCTCGACAGGGTTCCGGCTACACCTTC.

CDR3 amino acids: CASRRTGEMNTEAFF. The CDR3 DNA reads as TGTGCCAGCAGGAGGACAGGCGAGATGAACACTGAAGCTTTCTTT. This sequence joins TRBV6-5 and TRBJ1-1; 7 nucleotides match TRBD1. There are 15 residues in the CDR3. Trimming took 6 bases from V and 0 from J; bases not matched to a gene: 7. Germline loops: CDR1 MNHEY, CDR2 SVGAGI.

This chain connects TRBV19 to TRBJ2-5; 7 bases match TRBD1. The germline CDR1 and CDR2 sequences are LNHDA and SQIVND (reference sequence). V shed 5 bases and J 3 bases; nucleotides not matched to a gene: 3. The CDR3 has 13 residues. Written as DNA, the CDR3 is TGTGCCAGTAGTTCCACAGGGGAAGAGACCCAGTACTTC. Translating it yields CASSSTGEETQYF.

The chain uses TRBV11-3 and TRBJ1-3; 7 bases are shared with TRBD1. V lost 3 bases to trimming and J lost 1 base; unmatched junction nucleotides: 3. Germline V lookup: CDR1 SGHNT, CDR2 YENEEA. The CDR3 contains 15 residues. CDR3 sequence (DNA): TGTGCCAGCAGCTTCGGGACAGCGTCTGGAAACACCATATATTTT. Its translation: CASSFGTASGNTIYF.

This CDR3 is CSASGDSNQPQHF. The CDR3 nucleotides are TGCAGTGCTAGTGGAGATAGCAATCAGCCCCAGCATTTT. The V and J genes are TRBV20-1 and TRBJ1-5; D unresolved. Germline V gene lookup returns CDR1 DFQATT and CDR2 SNEGSKA (reference sequence). V lost 3 bases and J 0 bases, leaving 6 bases between the germline ends. The CDR3 runs 13 residues.

This chain joins TRBV7-3 and TRBJ2-1; D possibly corresponds to TRBD2 (6 bases). The CDR3 loop spans 15 amino acids. Per germline, CDR1 SGHTA and CDR2 FQGTGA. The ends were cut back, 3 bases at V and 8 bases at J, with 17 bases in the middle. Written as DNA, the CDR3 is TGTGCCAGCAGCTTGGGTCCTAGCGTCGCCGATGAGCAGTTCTTC. Translating it yields CASSLGPSVADEQFF.

This rearrangement joins TRBV4-1 to TRBJ1-3; 7 bases map to TRBD1. CDR1 and CDR2 from the germline V gene are MGHRA and YSYEKL. The ends lost 2 bases at V and 0 bases at J; junction bases unmatched: 4. The CDR3 has 16 residues. The CDR3 DNA reads as TGCGCCAGCAGCCAACCGGGACAGATCTCTGGAAACACCATATATTTT. Amino acids: CASSQPGQISGNTIYF.